This T cell receptor beta chain was captured by sequencing in a study of OX40 agonist ivuxolimab in advanced cancers. About the research overall: Patients were roughly 81% male with ages roughly 20 to 85, mean 60.

In the case of this clone: Its target is unknown.

Study-level points and caveats: Both blood CD4+ and CD8+ T cells showed clonal growth by week 6 at 0.1 to 3.0 mg/kg.

Looked up from germline, CDR1 is MNHEY and CDR2 is SVGAGI. The CDR3 sequence is 13 residues long. The V end lost 7 bases, the J end lost 3 bases, and 9 bases lay between the germline ends. The table came from immunoSEQ multiplex PCR; TCRdb's copy has only in-frame clones and leaves some out. The sample lists 62,000 or so clones, about 90% seen once, with over 4% in the top ten. The receptor comes from an adult with an advanced solid tumor such as melanoma, head and neck, liver or kidney cancer. The starting material was CD4+ or CD8+ T cells sorted from blood, obtained in a trial of the OX40 agonist ivuxolimab. This rearrangement joins TRBV6-5 to TRBJ2-2; D gene unclear. CDR3 amino acids: CASKGTDTGELFF. For the CDR3, the DNA is TGTGCCAGCAAAGGAACTGACACCGGGGAGCTGTTTTTT.